These 20 T cell receptor beta chains were sequenced from one sample in a study of blood T cell repertoires in COVID-19. The method was immunoSEQ multiplex PCR; TCRdb's version includes in-frame clones alone and lacks a portion of them. There are under 250,000 clones in the sample; 85% occur only once, and 2.5% to 3.5% lies in the top ten. Sequencing was carried out using peripheral blood. The receptors stem from a man in his fifties or sixties who had recovered from COVID-19.

V gene TRBV11-2 combines with J gene TRBJ1-6, with D possibly TRBD1 on 6 matching bases. CDR1 SGHAT and CDR2 FQNNGV come from the germline V gene. This CDR3 is 15 amino acids long. V was clipped by 2 bases and J by 8 bases, with 13 bases between them. CDR3 in amino acids: CASSLTWGLYSPLHF. The CDR3 region has the DNA TGTGCCAGCAGCTTAACTTGGGGGCTTTATTCACCCCTCCACTTT.

The gene calls are TRBV28 and TRBJ2-6; no reliable D call. The CDR3 sequence is 15 residues long. The germline CDR1 and CDR2 sequences are MDHEN and SYDVKM. The V end lost 2 bases, the J end lost 0 bases, and 5 bases lay between the germline ends. The CDR3 DNA follows: TGTGCCAGCAGTTTAGTCAGCTCTGGGGCCAACGTCCTGACTTTC. Amino acid sequence: CASSLVSSGANVLTF. The entire variable domain, with the rest obtained from reference TRBV28 and TRBJ2-6, is as follows: DVKVTQSSRYLVKRTGEKVFLECVQDMDHENMFWYRQDPGLGLRLIYFSYDVKMKEKGDIPEGYSVSREKKERFSLILESASTNQTSMYLCASSLVSSGANVLTFGAGSRLTVL.

V and J are TRBV29-1 and TRBJ2-1; 10 bases map to TRBD1. The junction had 2 bases not matched to a gene; V was cut back by 7 bases and J by 8 bases. Germline CDR1 SQVTM, CDR2 ANQGSEA. The CDR3 is 11 amino acids. CDR3 coding DNA: TGCAGCGGGGACAGGGGAGATGAGCAGTTCTTC. This codes for CSGDRGDEQFF.

This chain uses TRBV27 with TRBJ2-7, with 7 bases matching TRBD1. Germline CDR1 reads MNHEY; CDR2 reads SMNVEV (reference sequence). The CDR3 length is 14 residues. V lost 0 bases to trimming and J lost 2 bases; unmatched junction nucleotides: 1. In DNA form, the CDR3 reads TGTGCCAGCAGTTTATCCGGGACAGCCTACGAGCAGTACTTC. Its protein is CASSLSGTAYEQYF.

The V gene is TRBV28, the J gene TRBJ2-7; the D gene is possibly TRBD2 (6 bases). V was pared by 1 base and J by 7 bases, with 11 bases between. Germline V CDR1 and CDR2: MDHEN, SYDVKM. This CDR3 is 13 amino acids long. CDR3 sequence reads: CASSLSGVREQYF. The CDR3 region has the DNA TGTGCCAGCAGTTTATCGGGGGTCCGGGAGCAGTACTTC.

The V and J genes are TRBV4-2 and TRBJ1-5, with a possible D match to TRBD1 (6 bases). Germline V gives CDR1 LGHNA, CDR2 YNFKEQ. The CDR3 length is 14 residues. Deletions cut 1 base from V and 6 bases from J, with 10 bases between. The CDR3 here is CASSQGGGGQPQHF. CDR3 nucleotide sequence: TGTGCCAGCAGCCAAGGCGGGGGCGGTCAGCCCCAGCATTTT.

The chain carries TRBV28 and TRBJ2-1, with 7 bases that match TRBD1. The CDR3 has 15 residues. Trimming at V came to 7 bases and at J to 0 bases, leaving 6 bases not matched to a gene. CDR1 is MDHEN and CDR2 is SYDVKM in the germline V gene. CDR3 bases: TGTGCCAGCAAGGTCAGACAGGGCTCCTACAATGAGCAGTTCTTC. Translating gives CASKVRQGSYNEQFF.

This clone was seen just once. The chain employs TRBV7-9 and TRBJ2-2, with TRBD1 matching over 9 bases. This CDR3 is 15 amino acids long. The ends lost 2 bases at V and 8 bases at J; junction bases unmatched: 6. Germline CDR1 SEHNR, CDR2 FQNEAQ (reference sequence). In DNA, the CDR3 is TGTGCCAGCAGCTTAAATCTACAGGGGGCAGGGGAGCTGTTTTTT. It yields the protein CASSLNLQGAGELFF.

The DNA for the CDR3 is TGTGCCAGCAGCCCCCAGACAGGGATGTTGTCAGATACGCAGTATTTT. This encodes CASSPQTGMLSDTQYF. This rearrangement joins TRBV11-2 to TRBJ2-3, with 7 bases fitting TRBD1. V lost 5 bases to trimming and J lost 4 bases; unmatched junction nucleotides: 12. The length of the CDR3 is 16 residues. Germline CDR1 and CDR2: SGHAT and FQNNGV.

The chain combines TRBV7-9 with TRBJ2-3; 10 bases map to TRBD2. The V gene end was trimmed by 5 bases and the J gene end by 6 bases; junction bases not matched to a gene: 8. The CDR3 is made up of 15 amino acids. CDR1 and CDR2 (germline): SEHNR, FQNEAQ (reference sequence). The DNA for the CDR3 is TGTGCCAGCAGCATGGGACTAGCGAGAGAGGATACGCAGTATTTT. Its translation: CASSMGLAREDTQYF.

V and J are TRBV27 and TRBJ2-1; D may be TRBD1 (6 bases). The CDR3 loop spans 16 amino acids. V lost 5 bases and J lost 7, with 21 bases in between. CDR1 and CDR2 (germline): MNHEY, SMNVEV (reference sequence). Here the CDR3 reads CASSPPRTARRNEQFF. Written as DNA, the CDR3 is TGTGCCAGCAGTCCACCCCGGACAGCGCGAAGGAATGAGCAGTTCTTC.

The chain recombines TRBV18 with TRBJ2-7; TRBD2 might be the D (5 bases). Germline CDR1 is KGHSH and CDR2 is LQKENI. Trimming shortened V by 6 bases and J by 4 bases, and 16 bases separated the two germline ends. This CDR3 contains 14 residues. DNA of the CDR3: TGTGCCAGCTCGGAGGCTGCGGGCTCTTACGAGCAGTACTTC. Its protein product is CASSEAAGSYEQYF.

V usage is TRBV7-2 and J usage is TRBJ1-2; the D gene is possibly TRBD1 (5 bases). The CDR3 is 14 amino acids. CDR1 is SGHTA, CDR2 FQGNSA, per germline. V shed 6 bases and J shed 4 bases, with 15 bases lying between them. This CDR3 reads CASRLWGGTYGYTF. CDR3 in DNA: TGTGCCAGCAGGCTGTGGGGGGGGACCTATGGCTACACCTTC.

The chain combines TRBV2 with TRBJ1-2; D gene ambiguous. The CDR3 covers 15 residues. V lost 4 bases, J lost 0 bases, and 12 bases lay in between. Germline-derived CDR1 and CDR2 are SNHLY and FYNNEI. The CDR3: CASSGRRETNYGYTF. In DNA, the CDR3 is TGTGCCAGCAGTGGACGGAGGGAAACTAACTATGGCTACACCTTC.

This chain uses TRBV7-9 with TRBJ1-2; D call uncertain. CDR3 length: 12 residues. In germline, CDR1 is SEHNR, CDR2 FQNEAQ (reference sequence). V lost 1 base and J 6 bases, leaving 6 bases between the germline ends. This chain's CDR3 is CASSLGRNGYTF. CDR3 sequence (DNA): TGTGCCAGCAGCTTAGGCAGGAATGGCTACACCTTC.

The rearrangement links TRBV27 to TRBJ2-1; D ambiguous. Trimming pared 1 base from V and 7 bases from J, leaving 8 bases between. The CDR3 runs 13 residues. CDR1 MNHEY and CDR2 SMNVEV come from the germline V gene (reference sequence). The CDR3 sequence: CASSLYLDNEQFF. DNA of the CDR3: TGTGCCAGCAGTTTATATTTAGATAATGAGCAGTTCTTC.

This rearrangement joins TRBV7-2 to TRBJ1-2; D is unclear. This CDR3 comprises 17 residues. The V end lost 1 base, the J end lost 0 bases, and 15 bases lay between the germline ends. Germline CDR1 reads SGHTA; CDR2 reads FQGNSA. CDR3 sequence reads: CASSLVGSTKANYGYTF. For the CDR3, the DNA is TGTGCCAGCAGCTTAGTAGGGAGTACAAAAGCTAACTATGGCTACACCTTC.

V is TRBV4-2 and J is TRBJ2-7, with 7 bases identical to TRBD2. The CDR3 length is 13 residues. Germline values: CDR1 LGHNA, CDR2 YNFKEQ. V dropped 6 bases and J dropped 7; count of bases not matched to a gene: 9. CDR3: CASSRAGSGEQYF. The DNA for the CDR3 is TGTGCCAGCAGTAGAGCGGGATCCGGGGAGCAGTACTTC.

The genes are TRBV4-1 and TRBJ2-7; D not resolved. V gave up 0 bases and J gave up 4 bases, with 22 bases separating them. The CDR3 sequence is 18 residues long. Germline V gene sequence: CDR1 MGHRA, CDR2 YSYEKL. The DNA for the CDR3 is TGCGCCAGCAGCCAAGAAGGTCCCCAGCGATTCTCTCCTTACGAGCAGTACTTC. Protein product: CASSQEGPQRFSPYEQYF.

This sequence joins TRBV28 and TRBJ2-2, with D possibly TRBD1 on 6 matching bases. V lost 7 bases and J 4 bases, leaving 16 bases between the germline ends. Looked up from germline, CDR1 is MDHEN and CDR2 is SYDVKM. This CDR3 comprises 15 residues. The CDR3 DNA sequence: TGTGCCAGCACCAAAATGGACAGAACCACCGGGGAGCTGTTTTTT. This encodes CASTKMDRTTGELFF. Complete variable domain (other parts from reference TRBV28 and TRBJ2-2): DVKVTQSSRYLVKRTGEKVFLECVQDMDHENMFWYRQDPGLGLRLIYFSYDVKMKEKGDIPEGYSVSREKKERFSLILESASTNQTSMYLCASTKMDRTTGELFFGEGSRLTVL.